The text below deals with one T cell receptor beta chain. This table comes from immunoSEQ multiplex PCR, and its TCRdb copy is limited to in-frame clones, with some not included. The sample consists of tens of thousands of clones, about nine tenths of them appearing once. This sample is part of a study of T cell clones after liver transplantation. CDR1 is SEHNR, CDR2 FQNEAQ, per germline (reference sequence). This CDR3 has 13 amino acids. Trimming pared 7 bases from V and 4 bases from J, leaving 10 bases between. The input for sequencing was CD4+ T cells from blood, taken before liver transplant. The receptor was isolated from a human donor who received a liver transplant. This chain joins TRBV7-9 and TRBJ2-2, with D maybe TRBD2 (6 bases). The CDR3, as DNA: TGTGCCAGCACCCCCGGGGGCACCGGGGAGCTGTTTTTT. Residues: CASTPGGTGELFF. Based on the CDR3 plus reference TRBV7-9 and TRBJ2-2, the full variable domain is DTGVSQNPRHKITKRGQNVTFRCDPISEHNRLYWYRQTLGQGPEFLTYFQNEAQLEKSRLLSDRFSAERPKGSFSTLEIQRTEQGDSAMYLCASTPGGTGELFFGEGSRLTVL.